The rows below give T cell receptor beta chains drawn from one sample of a study of blood T cell repertoires in COVID-19. Sequencing was performed with immunoSEQ multiplex PCR; in TCRdb, only in-frame clones are kept and a portion is missing. In the table there are about 250,000 clones, 75% to 90% of which are singletons. The sequencing input was PBMCs or T cells enriched from blood (not recorded which). The receptors were sampled from a woman aged 18-35 years who had recovered from COVID-19. Both conserved end residues are part of each CDR3. The D gene is left open where the match is weak. Not every row has a clone size; where given, it reads once, few, many or a size class.

clone size	D gene	V gene	J gene	CDR3 protein	CDR3 DNA
.	TRBD1	TRBV19	TRBJ2-5	CASSGTGLGLAQYF	TGTGCCAGTAGTGGGACAGGGCTCGGTTTGGCCCAGTACTTC
.	.	TRBV29-1	TRBJ1-6	CSVLTEPYSPLHF	TGCAGCGTTCTGACGGAGCCCTATTCACCCCTCCACTTT
.	.	TRBV7-3	TRBJ2-7	CASSRQAGDSYEQYF	TGTGCCAGCAGCCGCCAGGCAGGGGATTCCTACGAGCAGTACTTC
.	.	TRBV11-2	TRBJ2-1	CASSLDSGSSYNEQFF	TGTGCCAGCAGCTTAGATTCGGGGAGCTCCTACAATGAGCAGTTCTTC
.	TRBD1	TRBV12-3/TRBV12-4	TRBJ2-7	CASSPGTAYEQYF	TGTGCCAGCTCACCCGGGACAGCCTACGAGCAGTACTTC
once	.	TRBV27	TRBJ1-2	CASSRDREGVLDYGYTF	TGTGCCAGCAGTCGAGACCGGGAAGGAGTTTTGGACTATGGCTACACCTTC
once	TRBD1	TRBV10-1	TRBJ1-4	CASSGGQGGKLFF	TGCGCCAGCAGTGGGGGACAGGGGGGAAAACTGTTTTTT
.	TRBD1	TRBV27	TRBJ2-5	CASTSSRTGQETQYF	TGTGCCAGCACTAGTTCTCGGACAGGCCAAGAGACCCAGTACTTC
.	TRBD1	TRBV29-1	TRBJ2-5	CSVPRTGSETQYF	TGCAGCGTCCCCCGGACAGGGTCAGAGACCCAGTACTTC
.	.	TRBV19	TRBJ1-5	CASLGGLGEPQHF	TGTGCCAGCCTTGGGGGACTAGGGGAGCCCCAGCATTTT
.	TRBD1	TRBV7-6	TRBJ2-1	CASSLGTGGEQFF	TGTGCCAGCAGCTTAGGGACAGGGGGAGAGCAGTTCTTC
.	.	TRBV7-2	TRBJ1-2	CASSSPTDYGYTF	TGTGCCAGCAGCTCCCCGACAGACTATGGCTACACCTTC
.	.	TRBV3-1/TRBV3-2	TRBJ1-1	CASRQWGQANTEAFF	TGTGCCAGCAGACAATGGGGGCAGGCCAACACTGAAGCTTTCTTT
.	.	TRBV5-1	TRBJ2-3	CAARKVEGRGDTQYF	TGCGCCGCCAGGAAGGTTGAGGGGCGGGGAGATACGCAGTATTTT
.	.	TRBV28	TRBJ1-1	CASNDWLRQLNTEAFF	TGTGCCAGCAACGACTGGCTCAGACAGCTCAACACTGAAGCTTTCTTT
.	.	TRBV28	TRBJ2-7	CASTLSKGTGGIGQYF	TGTGCCAGCACCCTATCCAAAGGGACTGGGGGGATTGGGCAGTACTTC
.	TRBD1	TRBV7-9	TRBJ1-1	CASSHRQGRNTEAFF	TGTGCCAGCAGCCACCGACAGGGACGGAACACTGAAGCTTTCTTT
.	.	TRBV27	TRBJ1-1	CASAGAEMTEAFF	TGTGCCAGCGCGGGGGCGGAAATGACTGAAGCTTTCTTT
.	TRBD1	TRBV18	TRBJ1-4	CASSPPGQLGEKLFF	TGTGCCAGCTCACCACCGGGACAGCTAGGTGAAAAACTGTTTTTT
.	.	TRBV5-1	TRBJ2-2	CASSLVENTGELFF	TGCGCCAGCAGCTTGGTAGAGAACACCGGGGAGCTGTTTTTT
.	TRBD2	TRBV4-2	TRBJ2-5	CASSQVGTSGAQETQYF	TGTGCCAGCAGCCAAGTAGGGACTAGCGGGGCCCAAGAGACCCAGTACTTC
.	.	TRBV14	TRBJ1-2	CASSQVLFNYGYTF	TGTGCCAGCAGCCAAGTCCTGTTTAACTATGGCTACACCTTC